The T cell receptor (beta chain) under discussion was sequenced for a study of PD-1 blockade in classical Hodgkin lymphoma. Study-wide context: A 3 mg/kg intravenous dose of nivolumab was received by patients every 2 weeks.

CDR1 is SGHNT, CDR2 YYREEE, per germline (reference sequence). V was shortened by 2 bases and J by 3 bases, with 9 bases between the two germline ends. The CDR3 consists of 13 residues. Time point denoted: cycle 4 day 1 (C4D1), after less than seven weeks of nivolumab. Exposure to brentuximab vedotin varied, and each patient had relapsed following autologous stem cell transplantation. Study results and caveats: By C4D1, diversity of CD4+ TCRs had risen significantly, whereas that of CD8+ TCRs had not.

Sequencing used immunoSEQ multiplex PCR; TCRdb keeps in-frame clones, though not all of them. The sample holds around 53,000 clones, around four fifths seen once. Of note for this clone: What it recognizes is unknown.

The chain uses TRBV5-4 and TRBJ2-7; no clear D. The source material was peripheral blood mononuclear cells (PBMCs), sampled before the fourth cycle of nivolumab. The receptor comes from a human donor with classical Hodgkin lymphoma. CDR3 region: CASSLFGVYEQYF. CDR3 in DNA: TGTGCCAGCAGCTTATTTGGCGTCTACGAGCAGTACTTC.